Given below is one T cell receptor beta chain in context. Its recognized antigen is unknown. No qualities accompany the bases; no much larger clone lies one base away. The immunoSEQ Assay was used to sequence TCRbeta CDR3 regions. After extraction, genomic DNA underwent amplification by bias-controlled multiplex PCR, followed by high-throughput sequencing. In the original analysis: To quantify the absolute abundance of every unique TCRbeta CDR3 region, sequences were collapsed and filtered. T cell fraction was estimated by normalization of TCRbeta template counts to usable DNA, with usable DNA being measured through amplification of reference genes present in all nucleated cells. Repertoire TCRs were annotated as SARS-CoV-2-specific when V gene, CDR3 amino acid sequence and J gene were exactly matched to a known reactive TCR set. The reference SARS-CoV-2 TCR set came from MIRA and was filtered for enrichment in COVID-19-positive ImmuneCODE repertoires, removing public or cross-reactive TCRs. Drawing on the MIRA antigens, annotated TCRs were analysed further at the level of specific ORF or position within ORF. Breadth was defined as annotated unique rearrangements over total unique productive rearrangements; depth was the summed frequency of those rearrangements. Two-sided Wilcoxon rank-sum tests were used to compare TCR breadth between groups. TCRdb obtained this table from immuneACCESS and retained in-frame rearrangements with V and J assigned. These tables miss some clones; where compared with another copy, unresolved V genes account for less than half of the shortfall, and the remainder is unexplained. The D gene and trimming were derived from the DNA, and the V and J assignments and clone size from that table. Here the sample has about 250,000 clones; 80% to 90% occur a single time. Roughly 3.5% of the sample goes to the ten largest clones.

V loses 1 base of germline sequence and J loses 0 bases, and the interval between the two ends is 10 bases. Measured from the cysteine to the phenylalanine, the CDR3 is 17 residues long. This entry keeps only the CDR3 DNA: 51 bases, framed from base 1. Sequences SGHTA (CDR1) and FQGTGA (CDR2) are obtained from the germline V gene. The meaning of the sample's treatment or condition label: around 19 received Ad26.COV2.S at low or high dose, single or two shots; several received placebo; per-sample allocation not given. Repertoires of vaccine and placebo recipients were sequenced from samples taken on day 63 after the first injection. Between 29 July and 7 August 2020, Cohort 1b enrolled about two dozen adults aged 18-55 years at one site in Boston, USA. Ad26.COV2.S was a replication-incompetent adenovirus type 26 vector that expressed a prefusion-stabilized SARS-CoV-2 spike protein derived from the original Wuhan strain.

The data originate from a study of Ad26.COV2.S vaccination and SARS-CoV-2 variants (dated by TCRdb to about 2021). Describing the broader study: Donors in the vaccine arm were drawn from COV1001, a phase I-IIa trial of Ad26.COV2.S in healthy adults that was multicentre, randomized, double-blind and placebo-controlled. A total of approximately 30 samples were included in the TCR-sequenced set, comprising about 20 Ad26.COV2.S vaccine recipients, 5 placebo recipients and 8 SARS-CoV-2 convalescent individuals. Ad26.COV2.S was administered intramuscularly at 5 x 10^10 or 1 x 10^11 viral particles, either as a single shot or as two shots given 56 days apart. Trial participants were randomized into five groups of five, in which low-dose or high-dose Ad26.COV2.S was given once or twice, or placebo was given on both occasions. Investigators remained blinded to trial group allocation during experiments and outcome assessment. TCRbeta repertoire sequencing was used to assess the specificity and breadth of SARS-CoV-2-reactive T cell receptors after Ad26.COV2.S vaccination.

Overall study results and their limits: The authors noted that total T cell responses may have been underestimated by the TCR breadth and depth analyses. Comparable non-spike TCR breadth was observed between vaccine and placebo recipients, consistent with only spike being contained in the vaccine. The study lacked the statistical power to compare responses across vaccine doses or regimens. Spike-specific TCR breadth was higher in Ad26.COV2.S recipients than in placebo recipients (P = 0.0014). After vaccination, spike-specific CD8+ and CD4+ T cell responses were reported to show substantial breadth.

The receptor was derived from a person between 18 and 59 years old who received the Ad26.COV2.S COVID-19 vaccine or a placebo. The sequencing here drew on peripheral blood, taken in a trial of Ad26.COV2.S vaccine versus placebo. This sequence uses TRBV7-3 and TRBJ2-6, with the D call perhaps TRBD1 or TRBD2, as 5 bases match in each case. Read as DNA, the sequence is TGTGCCAGCAGCTTAATCGCAGGGAGCTCTGGGGCCAACGTCCTGACTTTC. Its protein is CASSLIAGSSGANVLTF. The CDR3 plus the reference TRBV7-3 and TRBJ2-6 genes for the other parts give the full variable domain: GAGVSQTPSNKVTEKGKYVELRCDPISGHTALYWYRQSLGQGPEFLIYFQGTGAADDSGLPNDRFFAVRPEGSVSTLKIQRTERGDSAVYLCASSLIAGSSGANVLTFGAGSRLTVL.